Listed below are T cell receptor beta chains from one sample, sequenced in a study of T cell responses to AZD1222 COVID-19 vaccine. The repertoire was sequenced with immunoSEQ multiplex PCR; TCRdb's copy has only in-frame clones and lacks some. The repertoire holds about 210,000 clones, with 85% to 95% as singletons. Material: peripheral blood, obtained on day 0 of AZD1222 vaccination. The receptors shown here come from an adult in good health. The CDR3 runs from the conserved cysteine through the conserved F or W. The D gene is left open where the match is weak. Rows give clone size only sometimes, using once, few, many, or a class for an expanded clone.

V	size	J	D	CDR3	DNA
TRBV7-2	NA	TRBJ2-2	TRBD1	CASSPGQGATGELFF	TGTGCCAGCAGCCCAGGACAGGGGGCGACCGGGGAGCTGTTTTTT
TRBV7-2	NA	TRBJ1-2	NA	CASSLEPGTPYGYTF	TGTGCCAGCAGCTTAGAACCCGGGACACCTTATGGCTACACCTTC
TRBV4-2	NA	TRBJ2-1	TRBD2	CASSQEATSGGDEQFF	TGTGCCAGCAGCCAAGAGGCGACTAGCGGGGGGGATGAGCAGTTCTTC
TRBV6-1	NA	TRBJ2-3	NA	CASSVFGRTLTDTQYF	TGTGCCAGCAGTGTGTTTGGTCGAACACTCACAGATACGCAGTATTTT
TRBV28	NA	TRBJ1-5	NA	CASSPGTFGNQPQHF	TGTGCCAGCAGTCCTGGGACTTTTGGCAATCAGCCCCAGCATTTT
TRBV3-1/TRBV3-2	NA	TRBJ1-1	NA	CASSPRLNTEAFF	TGTGCCAGCAGCCCCCGCCTGAACACTGAAGCTTTCTTT
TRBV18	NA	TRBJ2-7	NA	CASSPWGESYEQYF	TGTGCCAGCTCACCGTGGGGGGAGTCCTACGAGCAGTACTTC
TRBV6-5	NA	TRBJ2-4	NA	CASTGIAKNIQYF	TGTGCCAGCACAGGGATAGCCAAAAACATTCAGTACTTC
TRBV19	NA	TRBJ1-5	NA	CASRITVGSNQPQHF	TGTGCCAGTAGAATTACGGTTGGGAGCAATCAGCCCCAGCATTTT
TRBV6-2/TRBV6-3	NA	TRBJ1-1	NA	CASSYLGFWANTEAFF	TGTGCCAGCAGTTACCTAGGCTTCTGGGCAAACACTGAAGCTTTCTTT
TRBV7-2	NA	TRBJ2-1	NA	CASSLARDNEQFF	TGTGCCAGCAGCTTAGCCAGGGACAATGAGCAGTTCTTC
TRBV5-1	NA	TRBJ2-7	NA	CASSLRAAEPYEQYF	TGCGCCAGCAGCCTCCGGGCCGCGGAGCCCTACGAGCAGTACTTC
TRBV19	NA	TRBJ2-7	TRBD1	CASSIAGQGYEQYF	TGTGCCAGTAGTATCGCGGGACAGGGGTACGAGCAGTACTTC
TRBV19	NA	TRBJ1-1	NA	CASMRHTEAFF	TGTGCCAGTATGCGGCACACTGAAGCTTTCTTT
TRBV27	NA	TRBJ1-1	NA	CASSFGGNTEAFF	TGTGCCAGCAGTTTCGGAGGGAACACTGAAGCTTTCTTT
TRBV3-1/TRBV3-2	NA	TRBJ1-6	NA	CASSQSTGFSPLHF	TGTGCCAGCAGCCAAAGTACAGGGTTCTCACCCCTCCACTTT
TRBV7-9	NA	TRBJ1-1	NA	CASSTYGQIMNTEAFF	TGTGCCAGCAGCACCTATGGACAGATTATGAACACTGAAGCTTTCTTT
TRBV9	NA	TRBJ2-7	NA	CASSVGQNEQYF	TGTGCCAGCAGCGTAGGGCAGAACGAGCAGTACTTC
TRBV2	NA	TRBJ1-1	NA	CASIQGGLDTEAFF	TGTGCCAGCATTCAAGGGGGGTTGGATACTGAAGCTTTCTTT
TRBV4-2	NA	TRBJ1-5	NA	CVSSPYRDSNQPQHF	TGTGTCAGCAGCCCTTACCGGGACAGCAATCAGCCCCAGCATTTT
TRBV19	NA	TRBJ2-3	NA	CASSKSGQGPNTDTQYF	TGTGCCAGTAGTAAATCGGGGCAGGGACCTAACACAGATACGCAGTATTTT
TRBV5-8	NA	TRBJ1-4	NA	CASSPSTNEKLFF	TGTGCCAGCAGCCCCTCAACTAATGAAAAACTGTTTTTT
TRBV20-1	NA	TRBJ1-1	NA	CSASDTEAFF	TGCAGTGCTAGTGACACTGAAGCTTTCTTT
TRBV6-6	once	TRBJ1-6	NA	CASSYAPQGGNSPLHF	TGTGCCAGCAGTTACGCTCCCCAGGGAGGTAATTCACCCCTCCACTTT
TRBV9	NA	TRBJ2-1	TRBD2	CASSESTGTSNSEQFF	TGTGCCAGCAGCGAAAGCACCGGGACTAGTAACAGTGAGCAGTTCTTC
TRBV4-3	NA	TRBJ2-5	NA	CASSQDTEETQYF	TGCGCCAGCAGCCAAGATACGGAAGAGACCCAGTACTTC
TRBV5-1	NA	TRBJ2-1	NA	CASSADGSSYNEQFF	TGCGCCAGCAGCGCGGACGGTAGCTCCTACAATGAGCAGTTCTTC
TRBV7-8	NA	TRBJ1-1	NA	CASSAARVNTEAFF	TGTGCCAGCAGCGCCGCCAGGGTTAACACTGAAGCTTTCTTT
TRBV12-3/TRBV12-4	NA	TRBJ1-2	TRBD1	CASRGGQEGGYTF	TGTGCCAGCAGAGGTGGACAGGAGGGTGGCTACACCTTC
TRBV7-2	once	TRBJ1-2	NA	CASIAGASRRGGGYTF	TGTGCCAGCATCGCGGGTGCATCCCGCAGGGGAGGTGGCTACACCTTC
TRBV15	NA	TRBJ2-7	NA	CATSFQGFQYF	TGTGCCACCAGCTTCCAGGGTTTCCAGTACTTC
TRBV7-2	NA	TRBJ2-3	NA	CASSLAGGTPDTQYF	TGTGCCAGCAGCTTAGCGGGGGGAACTCCGGATACGCAGTATTTT
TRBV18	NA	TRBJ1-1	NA	CASSPQNTEAFF	TGTGCCAGCTCACCACAGAACACTGAAGCTTTCTTT
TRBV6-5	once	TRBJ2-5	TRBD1	CASRDRIQETQYF	TGTGCCAGCAGGGACAGGATCCAAGAGACCCAGTACTTC
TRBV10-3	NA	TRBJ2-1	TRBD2	CAITASGGAQNEQFF	TGTGCCATCACCGCTAGCGGGGGGGCGCAGAATGAGCAGTTCTTC
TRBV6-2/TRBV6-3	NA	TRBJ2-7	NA	CASSYTHNYEQYF	TGTGCCAGCAGTTACACTCATAACTACGAGCAGTACTTC
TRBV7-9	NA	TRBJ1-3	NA	CASSFLTGNTIYF	TGTGCCAGCAGCTTCCTGACTGGAAACACCATATATTTT
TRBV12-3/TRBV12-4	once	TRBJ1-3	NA	CASSYSGNTIYF	TGTGCCAGCAGTTACTCTGGAAACACCATATATTTT
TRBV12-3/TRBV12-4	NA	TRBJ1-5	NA	CASSSTGEPQHF	TGTGCCAGCAGTTCGACTGGGGAGCCCCAGCATTTT
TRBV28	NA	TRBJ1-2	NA	CASSLTGYTF	TGTGCCAGCAGTCTAACAGGCTACACCTTC
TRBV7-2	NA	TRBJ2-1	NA	CASPREQNNEQFF	TGTGCCAGCCCTCGGGAGCAGAACAATGAGCAGTTCTTC
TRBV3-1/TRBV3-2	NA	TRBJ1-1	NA	CASSYRTANTEAFF	TGTGCCAGCAGCTACCGGACAGCGAACACTGAAGCTTTCTTT
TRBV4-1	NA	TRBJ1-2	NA	CASSQGIPVHGYTF	TGCGCCAGCAGCCAAGGTATCCCCGTCCATGGCTACACCTTC
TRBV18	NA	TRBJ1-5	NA	CASSPDSGGGNQPQHF	TGTGCCAGCTCACCAGACTCCGGAGGTGGCAATCAGCCCCAGCATTTT
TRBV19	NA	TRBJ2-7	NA	CASSTGGGYEQYF	TGTGCCAGTAGTACTGGGGGGGGCTATGAGCAGTACTTC
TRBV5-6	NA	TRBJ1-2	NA	CASSPGVGLGGYTF	TGTGCCAGCAGCCCGGGTGTGGGTTTAGGTGGCTACACCTTC